These 27 T cell receptor beta chains were sequenced from one sample in a study of human T cells and chemical hapten exposure. TCRdb processed the 5' RACE reads anew with MiXCR; each CDR3 protein has one entry. The sample has 110,000 or so distinct CDR3 sequences, approximately 20% seen once. It was from unfractionated whole blood that total RNA was extracted. The source is a human donor in good health.

The genes are TRBV4-1 and TRBJ1-1, with 8 bases identical to TRBD1. This CDR3 is built from 13 residues. Losses at the gene ends were 3 bases for V and 7 bases for J; bases not matched to a gene: 4. Germline loops: CDR1 MGHRA, CDR2 YSYEKL. CDR3 amino acids: CASSHSGGDEAFF. CDR3 nucleotide sequence: TGCGCCAGCAGCCACTCAGGGGGCGATGAAGCTTTCTTT.

This sequence joins TRBV11-1 and TRBJ2-3, with 10 bases fitting TRBD1. Germline CDR1 and CDR2: SGHAT and FQDESV (reference sequence). CDR3 length equals 15 residues. V was pared by 5 bases and J by 6 bases, with 8 bases of the junction left unmatched. CDR3 bases: TGTGCCAGCAGCACACGACAGGGGGCAATGGATACGCAGTATTTT. This gives the protein CASSTRQGAMDTQYF. Drawing the rest from reference TRBV11-1 and TRBJ2-3, the complete variable domain is EAEVAQSPRYKITEKSQAVAFWCDPISGHATLYWYRQILGQGPELLVQFQDESVVDDSQLPKDRFSAERLKGVDSTLKIQPAELGDSAMYLCASSTRQGAMDTQYFGPGTRLTVL.

This clonotype was observed a few times. V and J are TRBV11-2 and TRBJ2-4; 7 nucleotides align to TRBD1. The CDR3 covers 16 residues. CDR1 and CDR2 (germline): SGHAT, FQNNGV. The V gene end was trimmed by 6 bases and the J gene end by 0 bases; junction bases not matched to a gene: 8. CDR3 in amino acids: CASSSGQDLAKNIQYF. The CDR3, as DNA: TGTGCCAGCAGTTCCGGACAGGACCTAGCCAAAAACATTCAGTACTTC.

This clonotype was detected only a few times. The chain couples TRBV11-2 to TRBJ1-2, with D unclear. CDR3 length equals 14 residues. Germline CDR1 and CDR2: SGHAT and FQNNGV. Between the trimmed V and J ends, which lost 5 bases and 8 bases, there was a span of 18 bases. CDR3 coding DNA: TGTGCCAGCAGCCAGGTCGTCTCCCCGCGGGGCTACACCTTC. Its translation is CASSQVVSPRGYTF.

This clonotype was picked up a small number of times. This chain connects TRBV24-1 to TRBJ2-3; D may be TRBD1 (6 bases). The CDR3 sequence is 14 residues long. Germline CDR1 is KGHDR and CDR2 is SFDVKD. V was cut by 4 bases and J by 4 bases, with 11 bases left in between. CDR3 residues: CATSDQGIADTQYF. CDR3 nucleotide sequence: TGTGCCACCAGTGACCAGGGGATTGCAGATACGCAGTATTTT.

This clonotype showed up many times. CDR3 residues: CASAATNYGYTF. The CDR3 nucleotides are TGTGCCAGCGCCGCAACGAACTATGGCTACACCTTC. The chain carries TRBV18 and TRBJ1-2; D remains unclear. Between the trimmed V and J ends, which lost 8 bases and 2 bases, there was a span of 9 bases. CDR3 length: 12 residues. Germline V gene lookup returns CDR1 KGHSH and CDR2 LQKENI. The full variable domain, its missing parts supplied by reference TRBV18 and TRBJ1-2, is NAGVMQNPRHLVRRRGQEARLRCSPMKGHSHVYWYRQLPEEGLKFMVYLQKENIIDESGMPKERFSAEFPKEGPSILRIQQVVRGDSAAYFCASAATNYGYTFGSGTRLTVV.

This chain links TRBV20-1 with TRBJ2-1; weak D call: TRBD1 (6 bases). Per the germline V gene, CDR1 is DFQATT and CDR2 is SNEGSKA (reference sequence). This CDR3 has 13 residues. Deletions cut 6 bases from V and 0 bases from J, with 9 bases between. The CDR3 region has the DNA TGCAGTGCCCGGGGACACTCCTACAATGAGCAGTTCTTC. Residues: CSARGHSYNEQFF.

This clonotype turned up a few times. V usage is TRBV28 and J usage is TRBJ2-3; no firm D call. Germline lookup yields CDR1 MDHEN and CDR2 SYDVKM. The CDR3 runs 16 residues. Trimming cost V 3 bases and J 8 bases, with 21 bases left between them. CDR3 DNA: TGTGCCAGCAGTTTCCCCCCAGTCTCAGCGACCGTTACGCAGTATTTT. Translation gives CASSFPPVSATVTQYF.

This chain connects TRBV29-1 to TRBJ1-2; D remains ambiguous. The CDR3 sequence is 13 residues long. Trimming left V 7 bases short and J 0 bases short, with 12 bases between. Germline loops: CDR1 SQVTM, CDR2 ANQGSEA. The DNA for the CDR3 is TGCAGCGCCCGAGCGGAGCCTAACTATGGCTACACCTTC. Translated, it gives CSARAEPNYGYTF.

Only a few counts were recorded for this clonotype. J is TRBJ2-1 and V is TRBV5-1; D not resolved. The CDR3 is 11 amino acids. Trimming left V 2 bases short and J 8 bases short, with 5 bases between. The germline V gene has CDR1 SGHRS and CDR2 YFSETQ. The CDR3 is CASSLLYEQFF. As DNA, the CDR3 is TGCGCCAGCAGCTTACTCTATGAGCAGTTCTTC.

The chain's CDR3 is CASSLAFDTGYTF. For the CDR3, the DNA is TGCGCCAGCAGCTTGGCATTCGACACTGGGTACACCTTC. This chain connects TRBV5-1 to TRBJ1-2; D is unresolved. CDR1 SGHRS and CDR2 YFSETQ come from the germline V gene. V lost 0 bases to trimming and J lost 11 bases, with 14 bases between them. The CDR3 is 13 residues long.

This clonotype has just a few counts. The chain links TRBV10-3 to TRBJ1-2; 9 nucleotides line up with TRBD1. Trimming at V came to 11 bases and at J to 4 bases, leaving 11 bases not matched to a gene. CDR3 length: 14 residues. Germline V gene lookup returns CDR1 ENHRY and CDR2 SYGVKD. CDR3 in DNA: TGTGCCTGTCCCCGGGACAGGGAGGCCTATGGCTACACCTTC. Its protein is CACPRDREAYGYTF.

Only a few counts were recorded for this clonotype. The gene calls are TRBV3-1 and TRBJ2-7; D remains ambiguous. Trimming removed 4 bases at V and 5 bases at J, with 9 bases between. The CDR3 is made up of 12 amino acids. CDR1 and CDR2 from the germline V gene are LGHDT and YNNKEL (reference sequence). The CDR3: CASSLEVDEQYF. The CDR3 nucleotides are TGTGCCAGCAGCCTTGAGGTCGACGAGCAGTACTTC.

This chain links TRBV7-2 with TRBJ2-2; D might be TRBD1 (6 bases). Germline CDR1 is SGHTA and CDR2 is FQGNSA. V lost 5 bases, J lost 5 bases, and 18 bases lay in between. CDR3 length equals 16 residues. CDR3 amino acids: CASSHLPGQPTGELFF. CDR3 in DNA: TGTGCCAGCAGCCACCTCCCGGGACAACCGACCGGGGAGCTGTTTTTT.

This clonotype was seen only a few times. Its ends do not fully match the called genes, so a read error is possible. J is TRBJ2-4 and V is TRBV3-1; D remains unclear. The CDR3 sequence is 14 residues long. CDR1 is LGHDT and CDR2 is YNNKEL in the germline V gene (reference sequence). The DNA for the CDR3 is TGTGCCAGCAGCCAATCTTTAGCCCAAAACATTCAGTACTTC. Encoded protein: CASSQSLAQNIQYF.

The sample holds a few counts of this clonotype. The rearrangement uses TRBV28 and TRBJ1-6, with D tentatively TRBD1 (6 bases). Germline V gene lookup returns CDR1 MDHEN and CDR2 SYDVKM. This CDR3 comprises 15 residues. The V end was cut by 5 bases, the J end by 0 bases, with 8 bases between. Here the CDR3 DNA reads TGTGCCAGCAGTCAACAGGGCTCCTATAATTCACCCCTCCACTTT. Encoded protein: CASSQQGSYNSPLHF.

This sequence joins TRBV7-3 and TRBJ2-6; D could derive from TRBD1 or TRBD2 (5 bases each). Per the germline V gene, CDR1 is SGHTA and CDR2 is FQGTGA. V was clipped by 2 bases and J by 3 bases, with 14 bases between them. The CDR3 is made up of 17 amino acids. CDR3 nucleotides: TGTGCCAGCAGCTTATTTGGGGGATCTAATGGGGCCAACGTCCTGACTTTC. Protein: CASSLFGGSNGANVLTF.

This chain connects TRBV7-8 to TRBJ2-7, with 10 bases identical to TRBD1. The CDR3 length is 16 residues. The V gene's germline CDR1 is SGHVS and CDR2 FQNEAQ. The ends lost 4 bases at V and 7 bases at J; junction bases unmatched: 13. CDR3 DNA sequence: TGTGCCAGCAGCTCGACGGGCGGGACAGGGGTTGTTGAGCAGTACTTC. Its protein product is CASSSTGGTGVVEQYF.

This clonotype was observed a handful of times. The V gene is TRBV11-2, the J gene TRBJ2-2, with 8 bases lining up with TRBD1. The CDR3 runs to 17 residues. Germline V gives CDR1 SGHAT, CDR2 FQNNGV. V trimming: 7 bases; J trimming: 0 bases; junction bases outside the gene matches: 10. Here the CDR3 reads CASNTLRGHANTGELFF. The CDR3 DNA reads as TGTGCCAGCAACACTCTCAGGGGGCACGCGAACACCGGGGAGCTGTTTTTT.

The rearrangement joins TRBV27 to TRBJ1-1; the D gene is possibly TRBD1 (5 bases). Trimming removed 3 bases at V and 1 base at J, with 9 bases between. Germline CDR1 is MNHEY and CDR2 is SMNVEV (reference sequence). The CDR3 is made up of 14 amino acids. For the CDR3, the DNA is TGTGCCAGCAGTTTCAAGACAGCGAACACTGAAGCTTTCTTT. Protein: CASSFKTANTEAFF.

This clonotype was detected a few times. The chain combines TRBV12-3 or TRBV12-4 with TRBJ1-2, with D perhaps TRBD1 (6 bases). V was pared by 7 bases and J by 4 bases, with 7 bases between. This CDR3 comprises 11 residues. The CDR3 DNA reads TGTGCCAGCAAGGACAGCTATGGCTACACCTTC. It translates to CASKDSYGYTF.

The V gene is TRBV11-2, the J gene TRBJ1-2; D is unclear. The germline V and J ends were trimmed by 5 bases and 7 bases, with 8 bases remaining between them. The CDR3 is 11 amino acids. Germline V gives CDR1 SGHAT, CDR2 FQNNGV. The CDR3 sequence is CASSPGVGYTF. For the CDR3, the DNA is TGTGCCAGCAGCCCGGGAGTTGGCTACACCTTC.

This chain uses TRBV29-1 with TRBJ2-7; TRBD1 aligns across 7 bases. V shed 7 bases, J shed 2 bases, and the junction held 11 bases outside the gene matches. Germline values: CDR1 SQVTM, CDR2 ANQGSEA. The CDR3 has 14 residues. In DNA form, the CDR3 reads TGCAGCGGGTCATCCACAGGGGATCCCTACGAGCAGTACTTC. Amino acids: CSGSSTGDPYEQYF.

This clonotype was seen a handful of times. The rearrangement uses TRBV5-1 and TRBJ1-3; D not certain. Germline V gene lookup returns CDR1 SGHRS and CDR2 YFSETQ. This CDR3 region has 14 residues. Trimming removed 7 bases from V and 2 bases from J, with 13 bases in between. The CDR3 spells CASGETGAGNTIYF. The CDR3 bases are TGCGCCAGCGGTGAGACGGGTGCTGGAAACACCATATATTTT.

In this sample, this clonotype turned up a few times. This chain links TRBV21-1 with TRBJ2-2; the table calls TRBD2, which could not be checked here. TRBV21-1 counts as a pseudogene. The CDR3 covers 16 residues. The DNA of the CDR3 is TGTGCCGGGCGTTATCCGACTAGCGGAGATATCGGGGAGCTGTTTTTT. Translation: CAGRYPTSGDIGELFF.

This clonotype was seen a handful of times. The chain has TRBV19 and TRBJ2-7, with 7 bases aligning to TRBD2. Germline V gene lookup returns CDR1 LNHDA and CDR2 SQIVND (reference sequence). The V and J ends lost 5 bases and 0 bases, in that order; junction bases with no gene match: 1. This CDR3 spans 13 amino acids. The CDR3 nucleotides are TGTGCCAGTAGTCCGGGGGGCTCCTACGAGCAGTACTTC. Residues: CASSPGGSYEQYF.

The V and J genes are TRBV24-1 and TRBJ1-5; 10 bases align to TRBD1. CDR3 length: 16 residues. Germline V gene sequence: CDR1 KGHDR, CDR2 SFDVKD. Trimming removed 8 bases from V and 5 bases from J; junction bases left unmatched: 11. CDR3 nucleotides: TGTGCCACCACCTTTGCCCGGGACAGGGGCGATCAGCCCCAGCATTTT. Its protein product is CATTFARDRGDQPQHF.